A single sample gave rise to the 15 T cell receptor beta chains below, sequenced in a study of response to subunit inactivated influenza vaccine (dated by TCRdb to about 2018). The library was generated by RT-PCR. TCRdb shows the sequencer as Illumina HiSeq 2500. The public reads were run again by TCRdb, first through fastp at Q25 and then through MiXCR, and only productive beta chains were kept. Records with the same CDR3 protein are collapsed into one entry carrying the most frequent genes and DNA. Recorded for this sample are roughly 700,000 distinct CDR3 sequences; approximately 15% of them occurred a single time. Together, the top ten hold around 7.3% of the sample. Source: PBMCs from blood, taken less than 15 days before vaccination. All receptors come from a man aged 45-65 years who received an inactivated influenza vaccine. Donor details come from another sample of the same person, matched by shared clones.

The CDR3 DNA is TGTGCCAGCACCACGGACGGGTATGGGTCCTACGAGCAGTACTTC. It encodes CASTTDGYGSYEQYF. V usage is TRBV5-6 and J usage is TRBJ2-7; D remains unclear. The CDR3 loop spans 15 amino acids. CDR1 is SGHDT, CDR2 YYEEEE, per germline. Deletions cut 6 bases from V and 1 base from J, with 17 bases between.

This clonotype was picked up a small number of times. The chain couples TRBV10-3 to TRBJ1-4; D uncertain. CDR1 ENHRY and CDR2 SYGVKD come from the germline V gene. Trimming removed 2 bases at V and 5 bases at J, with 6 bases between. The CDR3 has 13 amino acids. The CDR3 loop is CAISEARNEKLFF. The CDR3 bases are TGTGCCATCAGTGAGGCGAGGAATGAAAAACTGTTTTTT.

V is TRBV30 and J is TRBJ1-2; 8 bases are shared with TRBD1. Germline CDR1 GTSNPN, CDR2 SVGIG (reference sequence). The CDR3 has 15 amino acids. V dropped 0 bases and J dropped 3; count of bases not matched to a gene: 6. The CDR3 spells CAWSVATGDYYGYTF. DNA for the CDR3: TGTGCCTGGAGTGTAGCGACAGGGGACTACTATGGCTACACCTTC.

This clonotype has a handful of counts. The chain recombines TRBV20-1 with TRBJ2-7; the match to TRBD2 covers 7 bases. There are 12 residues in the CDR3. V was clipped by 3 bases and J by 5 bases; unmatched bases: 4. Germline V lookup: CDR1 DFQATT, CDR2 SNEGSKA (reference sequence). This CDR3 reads CSASTSADEQYF. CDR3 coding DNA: TGCAGTGCTAGCACTAGCGCCGACGAGCAGTACTTC.

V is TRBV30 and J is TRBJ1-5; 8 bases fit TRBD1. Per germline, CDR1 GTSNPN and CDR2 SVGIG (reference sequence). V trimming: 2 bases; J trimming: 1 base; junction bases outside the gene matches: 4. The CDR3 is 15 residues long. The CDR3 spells CAWSFNRGSNQPQHF. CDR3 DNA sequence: TGTGCCTGGAGTTTTAACAGGGGGAGCAATCAGCCCCAGCATTTT.

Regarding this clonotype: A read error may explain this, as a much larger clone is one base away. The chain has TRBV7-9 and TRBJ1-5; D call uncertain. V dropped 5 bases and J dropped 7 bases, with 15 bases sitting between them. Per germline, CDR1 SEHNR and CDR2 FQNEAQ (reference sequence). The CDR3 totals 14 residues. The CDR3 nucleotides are TGTGCCAGCAGCGCCTCACGGACGGGCCAGCCCCAGCATTTT. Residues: CASSASRTGQPQHF.

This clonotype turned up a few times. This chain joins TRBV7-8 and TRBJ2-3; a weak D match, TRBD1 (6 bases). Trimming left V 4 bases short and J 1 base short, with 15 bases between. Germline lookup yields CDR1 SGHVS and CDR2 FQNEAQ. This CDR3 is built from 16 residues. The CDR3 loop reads CASSSMHRVGTDTQYF. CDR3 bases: TGTGCCAGCAGCTCGATGCACAGGGTCGGCACAGATACGCAGTATTTT. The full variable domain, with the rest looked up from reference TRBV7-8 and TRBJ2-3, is GAGVSQSPRYKVAKRGQDVALRCDPISGHVSLFWYQQALGQGPEFLTYFQNEAQLDKSGLPSDRFFAERPEGSVSTLKIQRTQQEDSAVYLCASSSMHRVGTDTQYFGPGTRLTVL.

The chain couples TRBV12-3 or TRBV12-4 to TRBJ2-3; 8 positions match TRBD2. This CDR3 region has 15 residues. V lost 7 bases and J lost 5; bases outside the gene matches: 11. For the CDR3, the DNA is TGTGCCAGCACCCCGCCGGGGGGGCGTAAAGATACGCAGTATTTT. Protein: CASTPPGGRKDTQYF.

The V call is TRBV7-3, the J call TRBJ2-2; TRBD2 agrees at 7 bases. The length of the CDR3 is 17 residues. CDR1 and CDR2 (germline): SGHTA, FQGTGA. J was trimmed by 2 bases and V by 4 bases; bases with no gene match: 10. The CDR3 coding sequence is TGTGCCAGCAGCTCGAAGAGGCTAGCGGATAACACCGGGGAGCTGTTTTTT. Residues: CASSSKRLADNTGELFF. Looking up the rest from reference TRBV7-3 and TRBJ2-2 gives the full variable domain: GAGVSQTPSNKVTEKGKYVELRCDPISGHTALYWYRQSLGQGPEFLIYFQGTGAADDSGLPNDRFFAVRPEGSVSTLKIQRTERGDSAVYLCASSSKRLADNTGELFFGEGSRLTVL.

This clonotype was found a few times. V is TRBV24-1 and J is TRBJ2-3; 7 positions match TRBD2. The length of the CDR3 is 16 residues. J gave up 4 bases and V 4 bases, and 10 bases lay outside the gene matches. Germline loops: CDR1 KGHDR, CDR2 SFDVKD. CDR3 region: CATSDPGTNHPDTQYF. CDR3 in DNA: TGTGCCACCAGTGACCCCGGGACTAATCACCCAGATACGCAGTATTTT.

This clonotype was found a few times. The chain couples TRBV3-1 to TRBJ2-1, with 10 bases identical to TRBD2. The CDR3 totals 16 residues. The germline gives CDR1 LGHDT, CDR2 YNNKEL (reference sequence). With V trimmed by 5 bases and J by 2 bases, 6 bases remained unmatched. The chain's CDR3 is CASSRGLALTYNEQFF. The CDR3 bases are TGTGCCAGCAGCAGGGGACTAGCGCTAACCTACAATGAGCAGTTCTTC.

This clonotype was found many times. The CDR3: CATKRGGGWGELFF. The CDR3 DNA sequence: TGTGCCACCAAACGCGGAGGGGGCTGGGGGGAGCTGTTTTTT. V usage is TRBV12-3 or TRBV12-4 and J usage is TRBJ2-2; a weak D match, TRBD1 (7 bases). The CDR3 loop spans 14 amino acids. V dropped 10 bases and J dropped 8 bases, with 20 bases sitting between them.

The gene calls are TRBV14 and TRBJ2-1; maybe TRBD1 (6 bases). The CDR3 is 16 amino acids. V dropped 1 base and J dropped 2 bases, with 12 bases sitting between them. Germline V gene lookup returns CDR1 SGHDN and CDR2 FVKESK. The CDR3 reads CASSQVFGTTYNEQFF. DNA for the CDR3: TGTGCCAGCAGCCAAGTCTTCGGGACAACCTACAATGAGCAGTTCTTC.

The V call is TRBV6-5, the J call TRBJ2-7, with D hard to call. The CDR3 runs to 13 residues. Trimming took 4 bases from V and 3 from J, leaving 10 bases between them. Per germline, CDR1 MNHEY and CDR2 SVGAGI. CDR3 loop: CASSSRSVYEQYF. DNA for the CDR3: TGTGCCAGCAGTTCCCGGTCGGTCTACGAGCAGTACTTC.

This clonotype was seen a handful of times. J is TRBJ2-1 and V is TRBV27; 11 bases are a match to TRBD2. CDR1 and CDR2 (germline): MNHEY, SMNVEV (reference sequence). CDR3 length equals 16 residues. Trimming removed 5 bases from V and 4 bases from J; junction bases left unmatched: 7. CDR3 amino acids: CASSPGTSGIYNEQFF. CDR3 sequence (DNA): TGTGCCAGCAGTCCCGGGACTAGCGGAATTTACAATGAGCAGTTCTTC.